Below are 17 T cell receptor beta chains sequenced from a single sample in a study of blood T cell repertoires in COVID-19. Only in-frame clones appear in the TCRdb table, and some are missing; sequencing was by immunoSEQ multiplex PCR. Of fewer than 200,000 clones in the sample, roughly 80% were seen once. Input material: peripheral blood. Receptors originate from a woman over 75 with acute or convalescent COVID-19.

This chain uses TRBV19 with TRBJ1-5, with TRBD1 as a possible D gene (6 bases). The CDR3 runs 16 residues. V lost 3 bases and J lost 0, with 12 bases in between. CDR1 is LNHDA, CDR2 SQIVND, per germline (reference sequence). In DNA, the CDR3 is TGTGCCAGTAGTATTAGGGACACGACTAGCAATCAGCCCCAGCATTTT. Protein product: CASSIRDTTSNQPQHF.

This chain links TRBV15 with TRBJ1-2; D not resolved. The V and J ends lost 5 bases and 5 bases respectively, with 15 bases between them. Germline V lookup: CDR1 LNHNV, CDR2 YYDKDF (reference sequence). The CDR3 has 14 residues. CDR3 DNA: TGTGCCACCAGCCTTTTTCGGTTTAGTTATGGCTACACCTTC. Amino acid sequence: CATSLFRFSYGYTF.

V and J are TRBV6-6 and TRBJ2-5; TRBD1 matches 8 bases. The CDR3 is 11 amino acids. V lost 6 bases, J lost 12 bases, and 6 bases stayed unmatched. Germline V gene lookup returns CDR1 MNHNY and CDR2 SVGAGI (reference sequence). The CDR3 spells CASSLDRVEYF. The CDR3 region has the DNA TGTGCCAGCAGCTTGGACAGGGTTGAGTACTTC.

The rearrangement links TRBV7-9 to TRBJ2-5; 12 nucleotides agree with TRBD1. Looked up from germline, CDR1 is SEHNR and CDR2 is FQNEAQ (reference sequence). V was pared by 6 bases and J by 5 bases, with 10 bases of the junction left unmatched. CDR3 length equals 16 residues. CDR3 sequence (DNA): TGTGCCAGCAGGTCACCGGGACAGGGGGCGTGGGAGACCCAGTACTTC. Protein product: CASRSPGQGAWETQYF.

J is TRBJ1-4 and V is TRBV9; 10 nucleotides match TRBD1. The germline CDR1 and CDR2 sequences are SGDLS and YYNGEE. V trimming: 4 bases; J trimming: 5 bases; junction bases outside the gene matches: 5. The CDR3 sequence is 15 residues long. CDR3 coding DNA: TGTGCCAGCAGCCCTGAGGACAGGGGGAATGAAAAACTGTTTTTT. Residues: CASSPEDRGNEKLFF.

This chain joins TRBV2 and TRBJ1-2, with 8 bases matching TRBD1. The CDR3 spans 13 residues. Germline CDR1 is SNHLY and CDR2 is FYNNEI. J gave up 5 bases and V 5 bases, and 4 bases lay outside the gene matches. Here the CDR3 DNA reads TGTGCCAGCAGTTTGGACAGGGTATATGGCTACACCTTC. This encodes CASSLDRVYGYTF.

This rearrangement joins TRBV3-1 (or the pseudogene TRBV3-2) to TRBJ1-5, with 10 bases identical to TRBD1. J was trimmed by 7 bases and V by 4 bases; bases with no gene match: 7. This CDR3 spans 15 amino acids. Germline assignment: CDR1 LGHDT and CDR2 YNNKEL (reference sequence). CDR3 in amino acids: CASSRGTGAYQPQHF. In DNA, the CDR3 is TGTGCCAGCAGCCGCGGGACAGGGGCTTACCAGCCCCAGCATTTT.

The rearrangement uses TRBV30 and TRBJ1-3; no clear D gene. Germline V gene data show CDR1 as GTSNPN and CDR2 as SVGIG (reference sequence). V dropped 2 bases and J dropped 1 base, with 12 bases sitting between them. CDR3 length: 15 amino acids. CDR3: CAWSPSLLSGNTIYF. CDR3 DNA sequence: TGTGCCTGGAGTCCGAGCCTCCTATCTGGAAACACCATATATTTT.

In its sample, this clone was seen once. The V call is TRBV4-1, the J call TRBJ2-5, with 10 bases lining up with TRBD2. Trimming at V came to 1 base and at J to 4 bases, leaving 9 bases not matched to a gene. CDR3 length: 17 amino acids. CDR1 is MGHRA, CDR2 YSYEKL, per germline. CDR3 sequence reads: CASSQVFVAGGGETQYF. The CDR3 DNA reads TGCGCCAGCAGCCAAGTCTTTGTAGCGGGGGGTGGAGAGACCCAGTACTTC.

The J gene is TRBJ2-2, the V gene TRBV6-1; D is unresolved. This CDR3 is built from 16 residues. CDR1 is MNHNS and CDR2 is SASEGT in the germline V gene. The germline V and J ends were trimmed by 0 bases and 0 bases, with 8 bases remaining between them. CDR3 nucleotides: TGTGCCAGCAGTGAAGCGGCACAGCCGAACACCGGGGAGCTGTTTTTT. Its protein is CASSEAAQPNTGELFF.

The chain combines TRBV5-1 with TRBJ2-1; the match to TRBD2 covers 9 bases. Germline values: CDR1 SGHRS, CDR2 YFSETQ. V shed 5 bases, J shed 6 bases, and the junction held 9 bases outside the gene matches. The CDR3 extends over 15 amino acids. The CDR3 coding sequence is TGCGCCAGCAGAACGGGACTAGCCCCGGCCAATGAGCAGTTCTTC. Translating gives CASRTGLAPANEQFF. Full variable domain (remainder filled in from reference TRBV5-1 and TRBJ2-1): KAGVTQTPRYLIKTRGQQVTLSCSPISGHRSVSWYQQTPGQGLQFLFEYFSETQRNKGNFPGRFSGRQFSNSRSEMNVSTLELGDSALYLCASRTGLAPANEQFFGPGTRLTVL.

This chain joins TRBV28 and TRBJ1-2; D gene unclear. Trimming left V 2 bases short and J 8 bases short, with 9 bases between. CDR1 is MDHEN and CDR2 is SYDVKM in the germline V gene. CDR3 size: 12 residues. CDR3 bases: TGTGCCAGCAGTTTAGCGGCTCCGGGCTACACCTTC. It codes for CASSLAAPGYTF.

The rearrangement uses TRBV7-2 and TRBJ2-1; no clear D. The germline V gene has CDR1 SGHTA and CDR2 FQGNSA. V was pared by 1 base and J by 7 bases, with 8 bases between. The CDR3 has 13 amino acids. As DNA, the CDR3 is TGTGCCAGCAGCTTAGTAGCTAGGAATGAGCAGTTCTTC. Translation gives CASSLVARNEQFF.

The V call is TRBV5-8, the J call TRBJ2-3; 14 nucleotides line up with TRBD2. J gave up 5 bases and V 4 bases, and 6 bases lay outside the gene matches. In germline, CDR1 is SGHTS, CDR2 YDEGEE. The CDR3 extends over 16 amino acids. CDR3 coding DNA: TGTGCCAGCAGCGGTGGGACTAGCGGGAGTCAAGATACGCAGTATTTT. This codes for CASSGGTSGSQDTQYF.

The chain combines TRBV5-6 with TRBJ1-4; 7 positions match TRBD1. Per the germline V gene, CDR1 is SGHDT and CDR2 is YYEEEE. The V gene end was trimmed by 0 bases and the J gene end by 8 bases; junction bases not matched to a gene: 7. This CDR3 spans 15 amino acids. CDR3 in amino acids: CASSLVGRGDEKLFF. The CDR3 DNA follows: TGTGCCAGCAGCTTGGTGGGCAGGGGGGACGAAAAACTGTTTTTT.

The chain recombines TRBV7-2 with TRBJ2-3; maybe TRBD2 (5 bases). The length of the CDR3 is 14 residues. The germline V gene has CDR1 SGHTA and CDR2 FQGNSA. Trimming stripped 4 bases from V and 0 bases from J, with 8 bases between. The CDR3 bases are TGTGCCAGCAGCTCGATAGCGAGCACAGATACGCAGTATTTT. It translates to CASSSIASTDTQYF.

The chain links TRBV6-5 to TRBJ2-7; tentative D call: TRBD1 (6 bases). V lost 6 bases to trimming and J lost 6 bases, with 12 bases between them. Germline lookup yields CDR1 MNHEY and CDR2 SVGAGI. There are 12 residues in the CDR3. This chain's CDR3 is CASRIQGSEQYF. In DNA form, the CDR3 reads TGTGCCAGCAGGATACAGGGTAGCGAGCAGTACTTC.